Below are 7 T cell receptor beta chains sequenced from a single sample in a study of T-cell memory formation after mild COVID-19. TCRdb recomputed calls from the 5' RACE reads with MiXCR, one row per CDR3 protein. In the table there are 300,000 to 400,000 distinct CDR3 sequences, around 15% of which are singletons. The sample taken for sequencing was PBMCs or a T cell subset sorted from them (not recorded which). Receptor source: a man aged 18 to 29 who had mild COVID-19 (a few samples of this study predate the infection). Cell type and time point are not known.

This clonotype was seen just once. The chain is built from TRBV11-1 and TRBJ2-7; the D gene is possibly TRBD2 (6 bases). Trimming took off 5 bases at V and 0 bases at J, with 20 bases between the two ends. The CDR3 contains 17 residues. Germline V gene data show CDR1 as SGHAT and CDR2 as FQDESV (reference sequence). DNA for the CDR3: TGTGCCAGCAGCAACTGGGACTCCAAGGATGGCTCCTACGAGCAGTACGTC. Encoded protein: CASSNWDSKDGSYEQYV.

V usage is TRBV3-1 and J usage is TRBJ2-1, with 9 bases fitting TRBD2. The ends lost 3 bases at V and 7 bases at J; junction bases unmatched: 7. Looked up from germline, CDR1 is LGHDT and CDR2 is YNNKEL (reference sequence). This CDR3 is 15 amino acids long. CDR3 in amino acids: CASSHPGGLANEQFF. The CDR3 DNA reads as TGTGCCAGCAGCCACCCTGGGGGACTAGCAAATGAGCAGTTCTTC.

The chain uses TRBV20-1 and TRBJ1-2; D unclear. Germline loops: CDR1 DFQATT, CDR2 SNEGSKA (reference sequence). The CDR3 contains 13 residues. V dropped 0 bases and J dropped 2 bases, with 7 bases sitting between them. The CDR3 region has the DNA TGCAGTGCTAGAGATATTCTAAACTATGGCTACACCTTC. Translating gives CSARDILNYGYTF.

This clonotype was picked up a small number of times. The V call is TRBV29-1, the J call TRBJ2-5; the D is unclear. The V gene's germline CDR1 is SQVTM and CDR2 ANQGSEA. V dropped 5 bases and J dropped 5 bases, with 12 bases sitting between them. The CDR3 length is 12 residues. CDR3 loop: CSVRTRRETQYF. CDR3 bases: TGCAGCGTTCGGACGAGGCGGGAGACCCAGTACTTC.

Ten or more counts support this clonotype. This chain connects TRBV7-2 to TRBJ1-6; 7 bases fit TRBD1. Germline loops: CDR1 SGHTA, CDR2 FQGNSA. The CDR3 covers 13 residues. V lost 1 base, J lost 12 bases, and 3 bases stayed unmatched. The CDR3 bases are TGTGCCAGCAGCTTAGAACAGGGGCTACCCCTCCACTTT. As protein: CASSLEQGLPLHF.

The table lists this clonotype with a few counts. The rearrangement uses TRBV7-9 and TRBJ1-4; a weak D match, TRBD1 (5 bases). V lost 5 bases and J lost 8, with 18 bases in between. The CDR3 spans 15 residues. Germline lookup yields CDR1 SEHNR and CDR2 FQNEAQ (reference sequence). The CDR3 coding sequence is TGTGCCAGCAGCGCAGCAGGGCGCGATGACGAAAAACTGTTTTTT. Its translation: CASSAAGRDDEKLFF.

This clonotype was counted a few times. The chain combines TRBV29-1 with TRBJ2-2; D ambiguous. Trimming pared 5 bases from V and 5 bases from J, leaving 9 bases between. The germline CDR1 and CDR2 sequences are SQVTM and ANQGSEA. This CDR3 region has 12 residues. The CDR3 spells CSVTSGTGELFF. The CDR3 bases are TGCAGCGTTACGTCCGGGACCGGGGAGCTGTTTTTT.